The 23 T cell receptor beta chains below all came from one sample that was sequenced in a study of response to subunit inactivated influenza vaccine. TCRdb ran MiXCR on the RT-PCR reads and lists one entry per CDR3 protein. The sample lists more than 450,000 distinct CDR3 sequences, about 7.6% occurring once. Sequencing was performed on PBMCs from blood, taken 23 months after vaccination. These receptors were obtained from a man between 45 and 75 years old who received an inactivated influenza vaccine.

The CDR3: CASSPDSFSNQPQHF. In DNA form, the CDR3 reads TGTGCCAGCAGCCCGGACAGTTTTAGCAATCAGCCCCAGCATTTT. The genes are TRBV5-5 and TRBJ1-5; the D gene is possibly TRBD1 (6 bases). This CDR3 has 15 residues. CDR1 SGHKS and CDR2 YYEKEE come from the germline V gene (reference sequence). With 4 bases removed from V and 0 bases from J, the gap between germline ends came to 11 bases.

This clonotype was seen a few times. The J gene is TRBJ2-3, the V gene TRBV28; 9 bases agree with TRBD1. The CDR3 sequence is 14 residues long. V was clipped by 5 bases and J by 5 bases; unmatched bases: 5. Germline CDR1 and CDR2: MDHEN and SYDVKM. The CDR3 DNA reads TGTGCCAGCAGTGCACAGGGGGCTGGAGATACGCAGTATTTT. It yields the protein CASSAQGAGDTQYF.

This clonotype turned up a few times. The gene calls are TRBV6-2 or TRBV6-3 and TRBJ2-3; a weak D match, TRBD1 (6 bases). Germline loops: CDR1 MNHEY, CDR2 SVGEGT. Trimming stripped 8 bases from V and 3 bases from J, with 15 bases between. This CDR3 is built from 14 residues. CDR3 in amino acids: CASGAGGGTDTQYF. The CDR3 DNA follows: TGTGCCAGCGGAGCTGGGGGCGGGACAGATACGCAGTATTTT.

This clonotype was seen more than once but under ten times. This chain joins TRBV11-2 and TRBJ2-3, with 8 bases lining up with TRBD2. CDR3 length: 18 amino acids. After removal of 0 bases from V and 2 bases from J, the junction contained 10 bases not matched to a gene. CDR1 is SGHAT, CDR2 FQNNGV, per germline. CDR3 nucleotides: TGTGCCAGCAGCTTAGAATCGACCAGCGGGGGTACCACAGATACGCAGTATTTT. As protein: CASSLESTSGGTTDTQYF.

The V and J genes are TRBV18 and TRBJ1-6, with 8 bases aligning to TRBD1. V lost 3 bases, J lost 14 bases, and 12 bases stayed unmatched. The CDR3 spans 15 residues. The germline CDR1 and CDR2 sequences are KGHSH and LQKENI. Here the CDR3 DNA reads TGTGCCAGCTCACCTCGGACAGGGCACCCTATTACCCTCCACTTT. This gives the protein CASSPRTGHPITLHF.

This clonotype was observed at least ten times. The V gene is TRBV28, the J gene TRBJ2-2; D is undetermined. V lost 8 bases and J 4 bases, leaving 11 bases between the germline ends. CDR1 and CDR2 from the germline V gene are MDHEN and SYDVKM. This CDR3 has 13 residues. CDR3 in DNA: TGTGCCAGCCGCTCGGGTGTCACCGGGGAGCTGTTTTTT. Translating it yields CASRSGVTGELFF.

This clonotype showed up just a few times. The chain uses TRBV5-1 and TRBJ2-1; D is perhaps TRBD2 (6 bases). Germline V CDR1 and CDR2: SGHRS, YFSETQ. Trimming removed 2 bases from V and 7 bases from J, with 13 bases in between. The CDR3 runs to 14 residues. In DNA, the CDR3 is TGCGCCAGCAGCTTCACCGGGAGTTATAATGAGCAGTTCTTC. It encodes CASSFTGSYNEQFF.

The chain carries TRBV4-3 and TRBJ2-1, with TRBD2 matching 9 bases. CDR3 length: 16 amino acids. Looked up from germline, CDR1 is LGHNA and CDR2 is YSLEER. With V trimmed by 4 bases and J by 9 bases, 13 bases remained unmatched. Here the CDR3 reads CASSRQTGTSRGEQFF. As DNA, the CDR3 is TGCGCCAGCAGCCGCCAAACCGGGACTAGCCGAGGTGAGCAGTTCTTC.

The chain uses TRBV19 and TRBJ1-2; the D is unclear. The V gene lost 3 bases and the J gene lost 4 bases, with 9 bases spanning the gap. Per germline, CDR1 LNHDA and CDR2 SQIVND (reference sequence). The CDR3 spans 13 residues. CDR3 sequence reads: CASSIQTLYGYTF. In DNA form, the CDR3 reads TGTGCCAGTAGTATCCAGACCCTCTATGGCTACACCTTC.

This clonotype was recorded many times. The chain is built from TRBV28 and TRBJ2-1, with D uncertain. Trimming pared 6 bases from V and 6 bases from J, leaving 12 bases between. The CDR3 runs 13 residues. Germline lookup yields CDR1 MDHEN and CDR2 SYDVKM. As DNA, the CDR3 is TGTGCCAGCAGCAACCTAAGTCCCAATGAGCAGTTCTTC. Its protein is CASSNLSPNEQFF. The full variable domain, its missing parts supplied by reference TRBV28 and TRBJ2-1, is DVKVTQSSRYLVKRTGEKVFLECVQDMDHENMFWYRQDPGLGLRLIYFSYDVKMKEKGDIPEGYSVSREKKERFSLILESASTNQTSMYLCASSNLSPNEQFFGPGTRLTVL.

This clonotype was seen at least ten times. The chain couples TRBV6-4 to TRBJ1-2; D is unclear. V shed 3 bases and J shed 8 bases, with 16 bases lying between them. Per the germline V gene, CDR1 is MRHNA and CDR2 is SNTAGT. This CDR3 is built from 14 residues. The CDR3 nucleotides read TGTGCCAGCAGTGAAGTAGGAGGGCGCGGCGGCTACACCTTC. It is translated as CASSEVGGRGGYTF.

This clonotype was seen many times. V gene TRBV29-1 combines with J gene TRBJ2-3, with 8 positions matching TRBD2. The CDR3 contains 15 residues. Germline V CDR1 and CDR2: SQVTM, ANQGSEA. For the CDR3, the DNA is TGCAGTGCACAGATTAGCGGGGCTAGCACAGATACGCAGTATTTT. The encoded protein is CSAQISGASTDTQYF.

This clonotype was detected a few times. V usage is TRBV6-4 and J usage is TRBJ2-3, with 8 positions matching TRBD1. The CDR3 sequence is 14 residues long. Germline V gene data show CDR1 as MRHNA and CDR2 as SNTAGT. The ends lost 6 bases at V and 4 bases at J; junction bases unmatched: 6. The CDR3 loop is CASRRTGIADTQYF. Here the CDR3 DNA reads TGTGCCAGCAGGAGGACAGGGATTGCAGATACGCAGTATTTT.

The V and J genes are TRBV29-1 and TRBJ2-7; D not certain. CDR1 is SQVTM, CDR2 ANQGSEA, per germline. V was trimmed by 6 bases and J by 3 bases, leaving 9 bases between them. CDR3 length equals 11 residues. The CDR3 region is CSVGSRYEQYF. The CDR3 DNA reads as TGCAGCGTGGGCAGTCGCTACGAGCAGTACTTC.

CDR3 DNA: TGCAGTGCTAGAGATCTGGTTAGCTTATACTCCTACGAGCAGTACTTC. Its translation is CSARDLVSLYSYEQYF. The chain links TRBV20-1 to TRBJ2-7, with D unclear. Germline V gene data show CDR1 as DFQATT and CDR2 as SNEGSKA (reference sequence). The germline V and J ends were trimmed by 0 bases and 0 bases, with 15 bases remaining between them. The CDR3 sequence is 16 residues long.

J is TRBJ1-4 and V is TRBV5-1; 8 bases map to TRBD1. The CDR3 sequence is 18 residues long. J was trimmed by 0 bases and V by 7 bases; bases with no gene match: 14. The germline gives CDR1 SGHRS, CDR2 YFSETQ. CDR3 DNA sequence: TGCGCCAGCCGGCCCGGACAGGGAAGTCTAGCAACTAATGAAAAACTGTTTTTT. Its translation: CASRPGQGSLATNEKLFF.

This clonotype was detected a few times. CDR3 protein: CASSQWGKEQYF. CDR3 DNA sequence: TGCGCCAGCAGTCAATGGGGCAAGGAGCAGTACTTC. The chain is built from TRBV23-1 and TRBJ2-7, with D possibly matching TRBD1 (5 bases). TRBV23-1 is an open reading frame, and its role is uncertain. The CDR3 is 12 residues long. Trimming left V 1 base short and J 7 bases short, with 8 bases between.

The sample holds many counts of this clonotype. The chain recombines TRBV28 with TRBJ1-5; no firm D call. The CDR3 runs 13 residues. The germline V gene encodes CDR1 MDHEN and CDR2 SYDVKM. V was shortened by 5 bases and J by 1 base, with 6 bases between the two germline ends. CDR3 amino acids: CASSPPSNQPQHF. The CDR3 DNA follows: TGTGCCAGCAGTCCCCCCAGCAATCAGCCCCAGCATTTT.

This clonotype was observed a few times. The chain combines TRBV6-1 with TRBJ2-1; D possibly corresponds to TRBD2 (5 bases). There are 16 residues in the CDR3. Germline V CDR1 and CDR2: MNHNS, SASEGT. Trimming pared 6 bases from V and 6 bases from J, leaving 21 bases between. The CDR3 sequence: CASSPTRSPEGNEQFF. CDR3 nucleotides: TGTGCCAGCAGCCCTACTAGGTCGCCAGAGGGCAATGAGCAGTTCTTC.

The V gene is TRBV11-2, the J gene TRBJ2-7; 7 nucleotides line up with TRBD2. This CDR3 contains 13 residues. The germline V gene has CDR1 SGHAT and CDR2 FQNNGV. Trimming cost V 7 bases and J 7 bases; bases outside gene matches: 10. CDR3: CASTTGLTGEQYF. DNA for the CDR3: TGTGCCAGCACAACGGGACTAACGGGGGAGCAGTACTTC.

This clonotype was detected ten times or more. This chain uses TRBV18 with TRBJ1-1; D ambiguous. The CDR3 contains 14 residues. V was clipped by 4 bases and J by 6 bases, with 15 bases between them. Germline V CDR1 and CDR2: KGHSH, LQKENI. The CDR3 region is CASSLGVENAEAFF. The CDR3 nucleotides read TGTGCCAGCTCACTGGGCGTTGAAAACGCTGAAGCTTTCTTT.

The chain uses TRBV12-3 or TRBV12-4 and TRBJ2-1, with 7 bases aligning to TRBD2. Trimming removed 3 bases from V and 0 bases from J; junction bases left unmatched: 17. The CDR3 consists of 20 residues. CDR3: CASSLIPFGQAGRSYNEQFF. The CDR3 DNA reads TGTGCCAGCAGTTTGATTCCCTTCGGTCAAGCGGGGCGCTCCTACAATGAGCAGTTCTTC.

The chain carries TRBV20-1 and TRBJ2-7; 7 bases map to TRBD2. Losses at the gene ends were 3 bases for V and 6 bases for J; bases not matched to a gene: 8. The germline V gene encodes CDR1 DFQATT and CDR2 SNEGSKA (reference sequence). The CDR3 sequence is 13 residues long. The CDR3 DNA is TGCAGTGCTAGTGGCGGGAGTGGGCTCGAGCAGTACTTC. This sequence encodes CSASGGSGLEQYF.